The entry below gives a single TCR beta chain sequence along with its context. These data are taken from a study of blood T cell repertoires in COVID-19. Study details: Whether acute or convalescent, the COVID-19 samples came from the United States, Italy and Spain. PBMCs, B-cell-depleted T cells, or T cells were the source of the cDNA or gDNA that made up the material.

Authors' data handling: Amplification of reference gene primers was used by the study to estimate nucleated cell counts. Only in-frame clones appear in the TCRdb table, and some are missing; sequencing was by immunoSEQ multiplex PCR. V and J calls plus clone size are reproduced from that table; the DNA served to infer D and trimming. The profile covers 300,000 to 400,000 clones, with about 87% appearing a single time and approximately 9.9% taken by the ten largest. The CDR3 totals 15 residues. V lost 6 bases, J lost 3 bases, and 7 bases stayed unmatched. The germline V gene has CDR1 MNHEY and CDR2 SVGAGI. The Seattle patients joined while their infection was active and were tracked longitudinally afterward.

The clonotype originates from a man under 40 with COVID-19, enrolled during active disease. The chain carries TRBV6-5 and TRBJ1-5; TRBD1 aligns across 8 bases. Material for sequencing was peripheral blood. CDR3 sequence: CASSPRGQINQPQHF. The CDR3 nucleotides read TGTGCCAGCAGCCCCAGGGGGCAGATCAATCAGCCCCAGCATTTT.